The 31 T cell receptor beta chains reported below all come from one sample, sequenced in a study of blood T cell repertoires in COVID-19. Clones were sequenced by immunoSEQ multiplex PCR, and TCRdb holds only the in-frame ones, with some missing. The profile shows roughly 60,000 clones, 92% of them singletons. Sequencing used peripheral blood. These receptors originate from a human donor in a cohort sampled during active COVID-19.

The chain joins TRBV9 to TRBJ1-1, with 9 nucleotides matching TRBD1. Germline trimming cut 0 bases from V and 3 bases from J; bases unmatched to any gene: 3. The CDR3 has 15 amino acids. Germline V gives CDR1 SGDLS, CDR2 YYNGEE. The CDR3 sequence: CASSVVTGGDTEAFF. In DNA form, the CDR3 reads TGTGCCAGCAGCGTAGTGACAGGGGGTGACACTGAAGCTTTCTTT.

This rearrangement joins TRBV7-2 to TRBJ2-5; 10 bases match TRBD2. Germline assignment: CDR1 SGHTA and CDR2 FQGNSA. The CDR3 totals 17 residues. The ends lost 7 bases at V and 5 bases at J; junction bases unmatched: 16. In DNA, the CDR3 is TGTGCCAGCAACCCAGGGAGCGGGAGGGGGGTGAGGGAGACCCAGTACTTC. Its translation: CASNPGSGRGVRETQYF.

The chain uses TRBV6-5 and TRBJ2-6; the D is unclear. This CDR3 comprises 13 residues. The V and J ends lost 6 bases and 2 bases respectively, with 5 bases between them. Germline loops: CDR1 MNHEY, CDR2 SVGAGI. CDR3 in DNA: TGTGCCAGCAGCTTAACTGGGGCCAACGTCCTGACTTTC. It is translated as CASSLTGANVLTF.

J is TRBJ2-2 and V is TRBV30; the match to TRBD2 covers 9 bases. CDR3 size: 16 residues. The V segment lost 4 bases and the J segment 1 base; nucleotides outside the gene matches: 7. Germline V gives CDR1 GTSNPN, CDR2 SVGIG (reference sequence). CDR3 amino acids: CAWNVLAGVNTGELFF. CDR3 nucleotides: TGTGCCTGGAATGTGTTAGCGGGGGTGAACACCGGGGAGCTGTTTTTT.

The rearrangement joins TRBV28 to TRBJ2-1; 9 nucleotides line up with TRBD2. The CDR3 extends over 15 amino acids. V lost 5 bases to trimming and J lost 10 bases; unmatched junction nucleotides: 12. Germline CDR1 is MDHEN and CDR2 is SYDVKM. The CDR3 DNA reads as TGTGCCAGCAGTGCACCTGGCGGGAGGGCCGAAGAGCAGTTCTTC. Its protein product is CASSAPGGRAEEQFF. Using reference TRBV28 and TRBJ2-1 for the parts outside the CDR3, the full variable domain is DVKVTQSSRYLVKRTGEKVFLECVQDMDHENMFWYRQDPGLGLRLIYFSYDVKMKEKGDIPEGYSVSREKKERFSLILESASTNQTSMYLCASSAPGGRAEEQFFGPGTRLTVL.

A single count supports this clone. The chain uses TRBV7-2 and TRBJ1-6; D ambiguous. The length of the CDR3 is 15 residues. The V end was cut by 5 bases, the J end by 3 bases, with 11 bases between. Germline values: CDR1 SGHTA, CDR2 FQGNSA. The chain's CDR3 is CASSPRPGYNSPLHF. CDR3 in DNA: TGTGCCAGCAGCCCCCGCCCGGGCTATAATTCACCCCTCCACTTT.

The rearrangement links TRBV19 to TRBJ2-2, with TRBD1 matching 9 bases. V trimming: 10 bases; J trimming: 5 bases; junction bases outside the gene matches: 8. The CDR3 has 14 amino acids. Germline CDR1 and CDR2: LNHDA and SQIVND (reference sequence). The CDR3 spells CATTGQGLTGELFF. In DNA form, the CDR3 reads TGTGCCACCACGGGACAGGGATTAACCGGGGAGCTGTTTTTT.

Written as DNA, the CDR3 is TGTGCCAGCAGCTTCAAAGCGGGTCTCTCCTCCTACGAGCAGTACTTC. Its protein product is CASSFKAGLSSYEQYF. This sequence joins TRBV7-2 and TRBJ2-7, with a weak D call TRBD2 (6 bases). The germline V gene encodes CDR1 SGHTA and CDR2 FQGNSA. Trimming removed 3 bases at V and 0 bases at J, with 15 bases between. This CDR3 is built from 16 residues.

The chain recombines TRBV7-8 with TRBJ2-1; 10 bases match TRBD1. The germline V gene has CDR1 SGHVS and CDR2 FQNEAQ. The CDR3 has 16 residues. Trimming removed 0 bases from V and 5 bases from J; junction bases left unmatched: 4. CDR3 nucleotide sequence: TGTGCCAGCAGCTTAGCTGGACAGGGGGTAAACAATGAGCAGTTCTTC. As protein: CASSLAGQGVNNEQFF.

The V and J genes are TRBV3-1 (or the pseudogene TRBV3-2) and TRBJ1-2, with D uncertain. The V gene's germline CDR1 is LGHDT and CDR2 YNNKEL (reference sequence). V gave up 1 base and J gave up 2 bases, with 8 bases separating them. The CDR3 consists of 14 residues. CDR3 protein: CASSQGAVNYGYTF. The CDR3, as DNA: TGTGCCAGCAGCCAAGGGGCCGTCAACTATGGCTACACCTTC.

CDR3 sequence (DNA): TGTGCCAGCAGCCCAAGTTGGGGACAGATCTACGAGCAGTACTTC. Encoded protein: CASSPSWGQIYEQYF. This chain links TRBV7-2 with TRBJ2-7; 7 bases agree with TRBD1. Trimming took 5 bases from V and 3 from J; bases not matched to a gene: 10. The germline V gene encodes CDR1 SGHTA and CDR2 FQGNSA. The CDR3 spans 15 residues.

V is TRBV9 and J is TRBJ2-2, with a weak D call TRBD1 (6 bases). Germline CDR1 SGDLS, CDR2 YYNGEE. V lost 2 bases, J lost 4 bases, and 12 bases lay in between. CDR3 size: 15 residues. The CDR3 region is CASSVEDSFTGELFF. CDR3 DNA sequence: TGTGCCAGCAGCGTCGAGGACAGCTTCACCGGGGAGCTGTTTTTT.

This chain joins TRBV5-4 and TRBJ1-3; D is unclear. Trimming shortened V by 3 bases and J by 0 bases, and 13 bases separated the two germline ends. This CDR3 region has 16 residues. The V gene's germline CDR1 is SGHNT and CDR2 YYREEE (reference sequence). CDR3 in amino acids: CASSWATGNSGNTIYF. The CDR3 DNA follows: TGTGCCAGCAGCTGGGCAACCGGGAACTCTGGAAACACCATATATTTT.

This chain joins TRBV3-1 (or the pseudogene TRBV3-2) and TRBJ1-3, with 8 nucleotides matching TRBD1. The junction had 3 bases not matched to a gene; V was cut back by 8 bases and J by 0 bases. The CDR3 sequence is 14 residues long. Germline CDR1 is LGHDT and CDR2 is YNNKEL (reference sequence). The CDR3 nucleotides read TGTGCCAGCGGACAGGGTCTCTCTGGAAACACCATATATTTT. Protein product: CASGQGLSGNTIYF.

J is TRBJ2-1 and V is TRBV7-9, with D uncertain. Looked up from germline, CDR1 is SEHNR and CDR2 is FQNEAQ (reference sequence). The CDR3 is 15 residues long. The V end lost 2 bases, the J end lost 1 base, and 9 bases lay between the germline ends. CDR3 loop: CASSLNSNSYNEQFF. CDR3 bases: TGTGCCAGCAGCTTAAACTCGAATTCCTACAATGAGCAGTTCTTC.

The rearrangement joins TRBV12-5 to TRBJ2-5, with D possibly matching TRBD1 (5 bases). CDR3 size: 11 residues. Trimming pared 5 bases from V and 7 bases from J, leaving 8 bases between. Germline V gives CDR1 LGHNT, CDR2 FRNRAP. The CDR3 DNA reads TGTGCTAGTGGTACAACAGGGACCCAGTACTTC. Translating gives CASGTTGTQYF.

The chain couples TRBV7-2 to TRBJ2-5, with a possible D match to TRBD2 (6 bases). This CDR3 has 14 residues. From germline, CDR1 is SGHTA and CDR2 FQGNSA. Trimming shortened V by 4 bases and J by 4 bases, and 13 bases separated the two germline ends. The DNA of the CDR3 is TGTGCCAGCAGCTCAATGGGGGGTGGAGAGACCCAGTACTTC. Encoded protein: CASSSMGGGETQYF.

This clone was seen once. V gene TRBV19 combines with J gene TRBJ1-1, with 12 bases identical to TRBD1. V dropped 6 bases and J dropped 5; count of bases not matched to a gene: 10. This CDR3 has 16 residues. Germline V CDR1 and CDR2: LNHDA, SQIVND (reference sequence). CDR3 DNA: TGTGCCAGTAGCATCCTGGGACAGGGGGCCCGAACTGAAGCTTTCTTT. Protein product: CASSILGQGARTEAFF.

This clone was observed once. The CDR3 reads CASPPLSTSGRVETGELFF. The CDR3 DNA reads as TGTGCCAGCCCGCCCCTCTCGACTAGCGGGAGGGTGGAAACCGGGGAGCTGTTTTTT. The chain joins TRBV7-2 to TRBJ2-2; TRBD2 aligns across 14 bases. Unmatched junction bases numbered 16, after V lost 8 bases and J lost 5 bases. The CDR3 contains 19 residues. CDR1 and CDR2 (germline): SGHTA, FQGNSA.

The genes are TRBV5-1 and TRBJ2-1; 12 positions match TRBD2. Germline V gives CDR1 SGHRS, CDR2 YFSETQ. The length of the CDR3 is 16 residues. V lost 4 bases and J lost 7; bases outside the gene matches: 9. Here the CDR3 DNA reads TGCGCCAGCAGCGAAGCCGGGACTAGCGGGTTTAATGAGCAGTTCTTC. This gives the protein CASSEAGTSGFNEQFF.

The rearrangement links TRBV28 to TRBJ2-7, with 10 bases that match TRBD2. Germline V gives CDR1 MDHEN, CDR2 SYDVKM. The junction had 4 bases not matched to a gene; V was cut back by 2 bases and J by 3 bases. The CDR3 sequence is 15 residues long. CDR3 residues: CASSLGGTSVYEQYF. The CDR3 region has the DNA TGTGCCAGCAGTTTAGGAGGGACTAGCGTCTACGAGCAGTACTTC.

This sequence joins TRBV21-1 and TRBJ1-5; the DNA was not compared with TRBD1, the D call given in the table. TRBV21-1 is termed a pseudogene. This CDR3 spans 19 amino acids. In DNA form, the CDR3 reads TGTGCCAGCAGCAAAGATGGGCGACAAGAAAGAAAACACAATCAGCCCCAGCATTTT. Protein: CASSKDGRQERKHNQPQHF.

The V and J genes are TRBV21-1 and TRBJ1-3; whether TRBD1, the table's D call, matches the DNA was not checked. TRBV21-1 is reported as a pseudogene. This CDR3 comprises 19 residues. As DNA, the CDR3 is TGTGCCAGCAGCAAAGCGCGAGTGGGGCCCCTAAGCTCTGGAAACACCATATATTTT. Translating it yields CASSKARVGPLSSGNTIYF.

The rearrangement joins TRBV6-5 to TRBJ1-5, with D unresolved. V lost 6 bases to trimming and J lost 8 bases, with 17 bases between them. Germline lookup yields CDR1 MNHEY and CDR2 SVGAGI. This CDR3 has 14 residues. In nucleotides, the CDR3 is TGTGCCAGCAGGAGGAGGAGGGAAGAAAAGCCCCAGCATTTT. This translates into CASRRRREEKPQHF.

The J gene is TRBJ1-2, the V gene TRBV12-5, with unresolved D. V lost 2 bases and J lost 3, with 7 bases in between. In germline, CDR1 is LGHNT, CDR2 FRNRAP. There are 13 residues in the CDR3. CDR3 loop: CASGLSGDYGYTF. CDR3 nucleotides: TGTGCTAGTGGTTTGAGCGGGGACTATGGCTACACCTTC.

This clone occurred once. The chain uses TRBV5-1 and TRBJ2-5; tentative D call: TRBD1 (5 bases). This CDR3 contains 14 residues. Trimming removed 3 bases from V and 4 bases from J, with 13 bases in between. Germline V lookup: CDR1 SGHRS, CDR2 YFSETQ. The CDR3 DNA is TGCGCCAGCAGCTCTGGTAGGGGTGCAGAGACCCAGTACTTC. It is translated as CASSSGRGAETQYF.

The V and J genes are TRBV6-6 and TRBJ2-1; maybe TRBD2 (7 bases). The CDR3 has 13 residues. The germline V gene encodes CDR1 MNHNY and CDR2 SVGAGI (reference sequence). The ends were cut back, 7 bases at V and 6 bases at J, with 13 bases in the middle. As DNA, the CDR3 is TGTGCCAGCAATCCTAGGGGGGGCAATGAGCAGTTCTTC. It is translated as CASNPRGGNEQFF.

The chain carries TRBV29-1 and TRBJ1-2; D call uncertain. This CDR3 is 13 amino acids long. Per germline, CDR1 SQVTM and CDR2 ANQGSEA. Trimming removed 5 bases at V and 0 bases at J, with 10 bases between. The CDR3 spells CSVRSPTNYGYTF. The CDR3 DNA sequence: TGCAGCGTTCGGTCTCCGACTAACTATGGCTACACCTTC.

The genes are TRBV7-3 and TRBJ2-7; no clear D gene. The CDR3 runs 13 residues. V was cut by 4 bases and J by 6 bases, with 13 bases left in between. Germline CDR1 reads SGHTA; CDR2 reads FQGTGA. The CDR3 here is CASSSQRSSEQYF. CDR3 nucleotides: TGTGCCAGCAGCTCCCAACGGAGCTCCGAGCAGTACTTC.

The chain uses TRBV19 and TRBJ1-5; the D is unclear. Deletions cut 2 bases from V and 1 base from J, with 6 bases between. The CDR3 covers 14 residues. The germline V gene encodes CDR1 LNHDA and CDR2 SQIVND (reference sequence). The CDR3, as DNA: TGTGCCAGTAGTATACGGGGAAGCAATCAGCCCCAGCATTTT. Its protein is CASSIRGSNQPQHF.

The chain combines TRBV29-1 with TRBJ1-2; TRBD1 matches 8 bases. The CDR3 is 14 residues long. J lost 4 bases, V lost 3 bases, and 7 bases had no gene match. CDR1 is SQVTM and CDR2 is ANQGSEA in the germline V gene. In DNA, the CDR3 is TGCAGCGTTGACGGCGTAGGACAGGGCTATGGCTACACCTTC. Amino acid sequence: CSVDGVGQGYGYTF.